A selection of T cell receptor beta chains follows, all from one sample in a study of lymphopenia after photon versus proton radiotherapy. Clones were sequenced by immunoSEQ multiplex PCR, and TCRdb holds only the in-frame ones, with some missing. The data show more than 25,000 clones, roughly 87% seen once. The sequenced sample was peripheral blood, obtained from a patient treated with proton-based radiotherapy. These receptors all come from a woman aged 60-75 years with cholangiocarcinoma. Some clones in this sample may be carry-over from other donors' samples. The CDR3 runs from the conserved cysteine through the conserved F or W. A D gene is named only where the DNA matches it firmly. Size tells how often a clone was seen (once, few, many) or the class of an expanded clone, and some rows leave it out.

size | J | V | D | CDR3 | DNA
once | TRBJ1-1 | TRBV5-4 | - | CASSFRETEAFF | TGTGCCAGCAGTTTCAGGGAAACTGAAGCTTTCTTT
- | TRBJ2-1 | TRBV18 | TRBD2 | CASSSPWAGGLYEQFF | TGTGCCAGCTCATCCCCGTGGGCGGGGGGGCTCTATGAGCAGTTCTTC
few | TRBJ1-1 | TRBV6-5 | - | CASSYSVARRNTEAFF | TGTGCCAGCAGTTACTCGGTCGCCAGGCGGAACACTGAAGCTTTCTTT
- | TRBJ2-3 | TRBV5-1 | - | CASSSGRTDTQYF | TGCGCCAGCAGCTCCGGGCGGACAGATACGCAGTATTTT
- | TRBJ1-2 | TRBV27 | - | CASSGGRFGYTF | TGTGCCAGCAGCGGGGGGCGGTTTGGCTACACCTTC
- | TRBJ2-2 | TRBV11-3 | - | CASSLENTGELFF | TGTGCCAGCAGCTTAGAAAACACCGGGGAGCTGTTTTTT
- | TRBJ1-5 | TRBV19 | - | CASSIDLWGNQPQHF | TGTGCCAGTAGTATAGATCTTTGGGGTAATCAGCCCCAGCATTTT
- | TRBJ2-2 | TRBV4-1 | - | CASSQGGANTGELFF | TGCGCCAGCAGCCAAGGAGGGGCAAACACCGGGGAGCTGTTTTTT
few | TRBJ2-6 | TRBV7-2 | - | CASSSNARAGANVLTF | TGTGCCAGCAGCTCCAACGCAAGGGCTGGGGCCAACGTCCTGACTTTC
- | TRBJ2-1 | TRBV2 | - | CASSEAALGNEQFF | TGTGCCAGCAGTGAAGCGGCCCTCGGCAATGAGCAGTTCTTC
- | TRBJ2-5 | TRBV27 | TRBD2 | CASSLSIGTSVETQYF | TGTGCCAGCAGTTTATCTATCGGGACTAGTGTTGAGACCCAGTACTTC
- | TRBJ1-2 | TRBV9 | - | CASSPDTTNYGYTF | TGTGCCAGCAGCCCGGACACAACCAACTATGGCTACACCTTC
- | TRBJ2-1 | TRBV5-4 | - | CASRGVGADEQFF | TGTGCCAGCAGAGGAGTGGGGGCGGATGAGCAGTTCTTC
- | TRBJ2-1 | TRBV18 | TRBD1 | CASSPGTGTYNEQFF | TGTGCCAGCTCGCCCGGGACAGGGACCTACAATGAGCAGTTCTTC
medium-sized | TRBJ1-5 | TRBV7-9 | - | CASSLQGNNQPQHF | TGTGCCAGCAGCTTGCAGGGTAACAATCAGCCCCAGCATTTT
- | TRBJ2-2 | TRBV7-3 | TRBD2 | CASRYNGASGENTGELFF | TGTGCCAGCAGATATAACGGGGCTAGCGGGGAAAACACCGGGGAGCTGTTTTTT
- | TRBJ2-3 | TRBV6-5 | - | CASSYTLAATDTQYF | TGTGCCAGCAGTTACACCTTAGCGGCAACGGATACGCAGTATTTT
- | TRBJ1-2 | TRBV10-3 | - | CAISEARTYTF | TGTGCCATCAGTGAGGCCCGAACATACACCTTC
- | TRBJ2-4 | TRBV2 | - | CASSDEWGIAKNIQYF | TGTGCCAGCAGTGACGAGTGGGGGATTGCCAAAAACATTCAGTACTTC
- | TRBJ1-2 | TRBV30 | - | CAWSEQSYYGYTF | TGTGCCTGGAGTGAACAGAGTTACTATGGCTACACCTTC
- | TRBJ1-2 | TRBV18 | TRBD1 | CASSEGQGDTYGYTF | TGTGCCAGCTCGGAAGGACAGGGGGATACCTATGGCTACACCTTC
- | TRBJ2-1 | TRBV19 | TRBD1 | CASRRGTASYNEQFF | TGTGCCAGTAGGCGAGGGACAGCCTCCTACAATGAGCAGTTCTTC
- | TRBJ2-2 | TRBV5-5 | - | CASSFENTGELFF | TGTGCCAGCAGCTTTGAGAACACCGGGGAGCTGTTTTTT
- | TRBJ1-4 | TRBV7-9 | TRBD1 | CASSPGQAGDEKLFF | TGTGCCAGCAGCCCGGGACAGGCGGGAGACGAAAAACTGTTTTTT
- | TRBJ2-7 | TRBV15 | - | CATSSRGDWGYEQYF | TGTGCCACCAGCTCTAGGGGCGACTGGGGCTACGAGCAGTACTTC
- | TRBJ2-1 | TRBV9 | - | CASAGNEQFF | TGTGCCAGCGCAGGGAATGAGCAGTTCTTC
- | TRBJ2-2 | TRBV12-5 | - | CASGTGHITGELFF | TGTGCTAGTGGCACGGGACATATCACCGGGGAGCTGTTTTTT
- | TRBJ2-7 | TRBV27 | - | CASSTSYEQYF | TGTGCCAGCAGCACCTCCTACGAGCAGTACTTC
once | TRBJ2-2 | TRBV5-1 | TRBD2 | CASSHRGDGNTGELFF | TGCGCCAGCAGCCATCGGGGGGACGGGAACACCGGGGAGCTGTTTTTT
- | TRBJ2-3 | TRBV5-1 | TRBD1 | CASSPGTGVADTQYF | TGCGCCAGCAGTCCCGGGACAGGGGTCGCAGATACGCAGTATTTT
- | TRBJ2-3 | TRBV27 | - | CASSLADTQYF | TGTGCCAGCAGTTTAGCAGATACGCAGTATTTT
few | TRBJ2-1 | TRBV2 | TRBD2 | CASKELAGNYNEQFF | TGTGCCAGCAAGGAACTAGCGGGGAACTACAATGAGCAGTTCTTC
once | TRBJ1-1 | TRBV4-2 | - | CASSQGSIVAGGFF | TGTGCCAGCAGCCAAGGCAGCATAGTTGCGGGCGGTTTCTTT
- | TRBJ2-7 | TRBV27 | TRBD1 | CASSRRGRYEQYF | TGTGCCAGCAGCCGCAGGGGGAGATACGAGCAGTACTTC
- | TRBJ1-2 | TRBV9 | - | CASRSSGVGGYTF | TGTGCCAGCAGATCATCTGGGGTGGGTGGCTACACCTTC
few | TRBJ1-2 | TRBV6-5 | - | CASKWGFRTNYGYTF | TGTGCCAGCAAGTGGGGGTTTAGAACCAACTATGGCTACACCTTC
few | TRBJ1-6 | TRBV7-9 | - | CAGSGNNSPLHF | TGTGCCGGGTCGGGGAATAATTCACCCCTCCACTTT
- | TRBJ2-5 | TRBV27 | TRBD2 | CASSPKSSGGAVETQYF | TGTGCCAGCAGCCCAAAATCTAGCGGGGGGGCGGTGGAGACCCAGTACTTC
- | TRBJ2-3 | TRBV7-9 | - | CASSLMGYRTDTQYF | TGTGCCAGCAGCTTAATGGGATACCGCACAGATACGCAGTATTTT